This is a list of T cell receptor beta chains from one sample in a study of cytotoxic CD8 clonotypes in ibrutinib-treated CLL. Clones were read by immunoSEQ multiplex PCR, and TCRdb kept only the in-frame ones, dropping some. The sample yields more than 12,000 clones, 55% to 65% seen once. Sequenced material: PBMCs, taken before ibrutinib treatment. The receptors were sampled from a human donor with chronic lymphocytic leukemia. Both conserved end residues are part of each CDR3. The D gene is left open where the match is weak. Only part of the rows carry a size: once, few, many, or a class if the clone is expanded.

j_call d_call v_call clone_size cdr3_nt cdr3_aa
TRBJ2-5 . TRBV10-3 . TGTGCCATCGGGGGGGCCCCCGAGACCCAGTACTTC CAIGGAPETQYF
TRBJ2-3 . TRBV9 . TGTGCCAGCAGCGTAGATGAGGGTACGCAGTATTTT CASSVDEGTQYF
TRBJ1-1 . TRBV13 . TGTGCCAGCAGTTTATGGATGAACACTGAAGCTTTCTTT CASSLWMNTEAFF
TRBJ2-5 TRBD1 TRBV6-1 . TGTGCCAGCAGTGAAGGGGGGACAGTTCGGGAGACCCAGTACTTC CASSEGGTVRETQYF
TRBJ1-2 . TRBV2 once TGTGCCAGCAACCAGGCCCTGGGCGGCTACACCTTC CASNQALGGYTF
TRBJ2-2 TRBD2 TRBV7-9 . TGTGCCAGCAGCTTATTACCGGGACTAGTTGACACCGGGGAGCTGTTTTTT CASSLLPGLVDTGELFF
TRBJ2-3 TRBD2 TRBV19 . TGTGCCAGTAGTAGGGCTAGCGGATTCACAGATACGCAGTATTTT CASSRASGFTDTQYF
TRBJ1-2 . TRBV7-2 . TGTGCCAGCAGCTCCTGGGGGGGGGCGAGAGACTATGGCTACACCTTC CASSSWGGARDYGYTF
TRBJ2-1 . TRBV2 few TGTGCCAGCAGTGGGACTGCCAATGAGCAGTTCTTC CASSGTANEQFF
TRBJ2-5 . TRBV9 . TGTGCCAGCAGCGTCACCCCCCGGGGGGCCCACCAAGAGACCCAGTACTTC CASSVTPRGAHQETQYF
TRBJ2-2 . TRBV6-5 . TGTGCCAGCATAGAGGGGGGGCACACCGGGGAGCTGTTTTTT CASIEGGHTGELFF
TRBJ2-2 . TRBV19 once TGTGCCAGTGGACATCTAACCGGGGAGCTGTTTTTT CASGHLTGELFF
TRBJ2-5 . TRBV14 . TGTGCCAGCAGCCAAGATTCTGAGACCCAGTACTTC CASSQDSETQYF
TRBJ1-1 TRBD1 TRBV27 . TGTGCCAGCAGTTGGAGACAGGGGGCCTCTGAAGCTTTCTTT CASSWRQGASEAFF
TRBJ1-2 . TRBV7-6 . TGTGCCAGCAGCTCTATGGGGTACGACTATGGCTACACCTTC CASSSMGYDYGYTF
TRBJ2-1 TRBD2 TRBV7-2 . TGTGCCAGCAGCTTGGCCAGCGGGAAGACTTACAATGAGCAGTTCTTC CASSLASGKTYNEQFF
TRBJ1-5 . TRBV15 few TGTGCCACCAGCCTAGACCCTAGTGGCAATCAGCCCCAGCATTTT CATSLDPSGNQPQHF
TRBJ1-5 . TRBV6-1 . TGTGCCAGCAGTGAATATGGGGCAAGAAGCAATCAGCCCCAGCATTTT CASSEYGARSNQPQHF
TRBJ2-1 . TRBV9 few TGTGCCAGCAGCGCCTCGTTTGGTGAGCAGTTCTTC CASSASFGEQFF
TRBJ2-7 . TRBV7-7 . TGTGCCAGCAGCTTCGGGGCCTCCTACGAGCAGTACTTC CASSFGASYEQYF
TRBJ1-5 . TRBV2 . TGTGCCAGCAGTGGCGGGACCCGGGATCAGCCCCAGCATTTT CASSGGTRDQPQHF
TRBJ1-1 . TRBV5-1 . TGCGCCAGCAGCGGCGGGACCTTAGGGGTCACTGAAGCTTTCTTT CASSGGTLGVTEAFF
TRBJ1-1 . TRBV28 . TGTGCCAGCAGTTTAGAGCCTTCTGGGTCTAGGGGGGACACTGAAGCTTTCTTT CASSLEPSGSRGDTEAFF
TRBJ1-1 . TRBV6-1 . TGTGCCAGCAGGGTAGACGGACGAAGGATCACTGAAGCTTTCTTT CASRVDGRRITEAFF
TRBJ1-6 . TRBV6-1 few TGTGCCAGCAGCCCGAAATGGAACTCACCCCTCCACTTT CASSPKWNSPLHF
TRBJ1-2 . TRBV28 medium-sized TGTGCCAGCAGCATAAGGCGGACAGCCACTACTTACTACACCTTC CASSIRRTATTYYTF
TRBJ1-4 . TRBV2 . TGTGCCAGCGGCGGGGGGGCGGATGAAAAACTGTTTTTT CASGGGADEKLFF
TRBJ1-5 . TRBV6-1 . TGTGCCAGCAGTGGGTCTGGGGGGCATCAGCCCCAGCATTTT CASSGSGGHQPQHF
TRBJ2-7 . TRBV5-1 . TGCGCCAGCAAGAGGTGGACACTTGAAACTACCTACGAGCAGTACTTC CASKRWTLETTYEQYF
TRBJ2-2 TRBD1 TRBV7-8 . TGTGCCAGCAGCTTATATGCTCCCACCGGGACAGAAAACACCGGGGAGCTGTTTTTT CASSLYAPTGTENTGELFF
TRBJ1-1 . TRBV29-1 medium-sized TGCAGCGCCGGCCTCGGAGGGGTAGGCACTGAAGCTTTCTTT CSAGLGGVGTEAFF
TRBJ2-5 . TRBV4-1 . TGCGCCAGCAGCCCAGAGACTAAGGGTATTATGGAGACCCAGTACTTC CASSPETKGIMETQYF
TRBJ1-1 . TRBV28 . TGTGCCAGCAGAAAACTGCGGGGGGGAACTGAAGCTTTCTTT CASRKLRGGTEAFF
TRBJ2-6 TRBD2 TRBV19 . TGTGCCAGTCACCGGGGGGACCGCTCTGGGGCCAACGTCCTGACTTTC CASHRGDRSGANVLTF
TRBJ2-7 . TRBV29-1 few TGCAGCGTTGAGGCACACAGCTACGAGCAGTACTTC CSVEAHSYEQYF
TRBJ2-5 TRBD1 TRBV2 . TGTGCCAGCAGTGTAGGGACAGGACACCAAGAGACCCAGTACTTC CASSVGTGHQETQYF
TRBJ2-3 . TRBV9 . TGTGCCAGCAGCGTACGGATCGGCACAGATACGCAGTATTTT CASSVRIGTDTQYF
TRBJ2-2 . TRBV18 . TGTGCCAGCTCACCGAGAGGGATCGAGGGCGGGGAGCTGTTTTTT CASSPRGIEGGELFF
TRBJ1-2 . TRBV28 . TGTGCCAGCAGTTTATTGGGCAGGTCGGGGAGCTATGGCTACACCTTC CASSLLGRSGSYGYTF
TRBJ2-6 TRBD1 TRBV5-1 . TGCGCCAGCAGCTTGCTAACAGGGGTGGGTTCTGGGGCCAACGTCCTGACTTTC CASSLLTGVGSGANVLTF